This T cell receptor (beta chain) was found in a study of shared clonotypes between healthy human individuals. Produced via immunoSEQ multiplex PCR; TCRdb's table is partial and in-frame only. The repertoire consists of 2 million to 3 million clones, with over 85% occurring once and the leading ten covering roughly 0.36%. A remark on this clone: This sample also contains other DNA sequences that code for the same CDR3.

The germline CDR1 and CDR2 sequences are SGHRS and YFSETQ. V was shortened by 0 bases and J by 4 bases, with 11 bases between the two germline ends. The CDR3 contains 15 residues. The sample taken for sequencing was naive CD4+ T cells from PBMCs. Subset in this sample: CD45RA+ positively selected. The rearrangement uses TRBV5-1 and TRBJ2-1; tentatively, D is TRBD1 or TRBD2 (5 bases each). This sequence was found in a man younger than 30 in good health. Some clones in this sample may be carry-over from other donors' samples. CDR3 in amino acids: CASSLAGDGYNEQFF. Written as DNA, the CDR3 is TGCGCCAGCAGCTTGGCCGGGGACGGATACAATGAGCAGTTCTTC.